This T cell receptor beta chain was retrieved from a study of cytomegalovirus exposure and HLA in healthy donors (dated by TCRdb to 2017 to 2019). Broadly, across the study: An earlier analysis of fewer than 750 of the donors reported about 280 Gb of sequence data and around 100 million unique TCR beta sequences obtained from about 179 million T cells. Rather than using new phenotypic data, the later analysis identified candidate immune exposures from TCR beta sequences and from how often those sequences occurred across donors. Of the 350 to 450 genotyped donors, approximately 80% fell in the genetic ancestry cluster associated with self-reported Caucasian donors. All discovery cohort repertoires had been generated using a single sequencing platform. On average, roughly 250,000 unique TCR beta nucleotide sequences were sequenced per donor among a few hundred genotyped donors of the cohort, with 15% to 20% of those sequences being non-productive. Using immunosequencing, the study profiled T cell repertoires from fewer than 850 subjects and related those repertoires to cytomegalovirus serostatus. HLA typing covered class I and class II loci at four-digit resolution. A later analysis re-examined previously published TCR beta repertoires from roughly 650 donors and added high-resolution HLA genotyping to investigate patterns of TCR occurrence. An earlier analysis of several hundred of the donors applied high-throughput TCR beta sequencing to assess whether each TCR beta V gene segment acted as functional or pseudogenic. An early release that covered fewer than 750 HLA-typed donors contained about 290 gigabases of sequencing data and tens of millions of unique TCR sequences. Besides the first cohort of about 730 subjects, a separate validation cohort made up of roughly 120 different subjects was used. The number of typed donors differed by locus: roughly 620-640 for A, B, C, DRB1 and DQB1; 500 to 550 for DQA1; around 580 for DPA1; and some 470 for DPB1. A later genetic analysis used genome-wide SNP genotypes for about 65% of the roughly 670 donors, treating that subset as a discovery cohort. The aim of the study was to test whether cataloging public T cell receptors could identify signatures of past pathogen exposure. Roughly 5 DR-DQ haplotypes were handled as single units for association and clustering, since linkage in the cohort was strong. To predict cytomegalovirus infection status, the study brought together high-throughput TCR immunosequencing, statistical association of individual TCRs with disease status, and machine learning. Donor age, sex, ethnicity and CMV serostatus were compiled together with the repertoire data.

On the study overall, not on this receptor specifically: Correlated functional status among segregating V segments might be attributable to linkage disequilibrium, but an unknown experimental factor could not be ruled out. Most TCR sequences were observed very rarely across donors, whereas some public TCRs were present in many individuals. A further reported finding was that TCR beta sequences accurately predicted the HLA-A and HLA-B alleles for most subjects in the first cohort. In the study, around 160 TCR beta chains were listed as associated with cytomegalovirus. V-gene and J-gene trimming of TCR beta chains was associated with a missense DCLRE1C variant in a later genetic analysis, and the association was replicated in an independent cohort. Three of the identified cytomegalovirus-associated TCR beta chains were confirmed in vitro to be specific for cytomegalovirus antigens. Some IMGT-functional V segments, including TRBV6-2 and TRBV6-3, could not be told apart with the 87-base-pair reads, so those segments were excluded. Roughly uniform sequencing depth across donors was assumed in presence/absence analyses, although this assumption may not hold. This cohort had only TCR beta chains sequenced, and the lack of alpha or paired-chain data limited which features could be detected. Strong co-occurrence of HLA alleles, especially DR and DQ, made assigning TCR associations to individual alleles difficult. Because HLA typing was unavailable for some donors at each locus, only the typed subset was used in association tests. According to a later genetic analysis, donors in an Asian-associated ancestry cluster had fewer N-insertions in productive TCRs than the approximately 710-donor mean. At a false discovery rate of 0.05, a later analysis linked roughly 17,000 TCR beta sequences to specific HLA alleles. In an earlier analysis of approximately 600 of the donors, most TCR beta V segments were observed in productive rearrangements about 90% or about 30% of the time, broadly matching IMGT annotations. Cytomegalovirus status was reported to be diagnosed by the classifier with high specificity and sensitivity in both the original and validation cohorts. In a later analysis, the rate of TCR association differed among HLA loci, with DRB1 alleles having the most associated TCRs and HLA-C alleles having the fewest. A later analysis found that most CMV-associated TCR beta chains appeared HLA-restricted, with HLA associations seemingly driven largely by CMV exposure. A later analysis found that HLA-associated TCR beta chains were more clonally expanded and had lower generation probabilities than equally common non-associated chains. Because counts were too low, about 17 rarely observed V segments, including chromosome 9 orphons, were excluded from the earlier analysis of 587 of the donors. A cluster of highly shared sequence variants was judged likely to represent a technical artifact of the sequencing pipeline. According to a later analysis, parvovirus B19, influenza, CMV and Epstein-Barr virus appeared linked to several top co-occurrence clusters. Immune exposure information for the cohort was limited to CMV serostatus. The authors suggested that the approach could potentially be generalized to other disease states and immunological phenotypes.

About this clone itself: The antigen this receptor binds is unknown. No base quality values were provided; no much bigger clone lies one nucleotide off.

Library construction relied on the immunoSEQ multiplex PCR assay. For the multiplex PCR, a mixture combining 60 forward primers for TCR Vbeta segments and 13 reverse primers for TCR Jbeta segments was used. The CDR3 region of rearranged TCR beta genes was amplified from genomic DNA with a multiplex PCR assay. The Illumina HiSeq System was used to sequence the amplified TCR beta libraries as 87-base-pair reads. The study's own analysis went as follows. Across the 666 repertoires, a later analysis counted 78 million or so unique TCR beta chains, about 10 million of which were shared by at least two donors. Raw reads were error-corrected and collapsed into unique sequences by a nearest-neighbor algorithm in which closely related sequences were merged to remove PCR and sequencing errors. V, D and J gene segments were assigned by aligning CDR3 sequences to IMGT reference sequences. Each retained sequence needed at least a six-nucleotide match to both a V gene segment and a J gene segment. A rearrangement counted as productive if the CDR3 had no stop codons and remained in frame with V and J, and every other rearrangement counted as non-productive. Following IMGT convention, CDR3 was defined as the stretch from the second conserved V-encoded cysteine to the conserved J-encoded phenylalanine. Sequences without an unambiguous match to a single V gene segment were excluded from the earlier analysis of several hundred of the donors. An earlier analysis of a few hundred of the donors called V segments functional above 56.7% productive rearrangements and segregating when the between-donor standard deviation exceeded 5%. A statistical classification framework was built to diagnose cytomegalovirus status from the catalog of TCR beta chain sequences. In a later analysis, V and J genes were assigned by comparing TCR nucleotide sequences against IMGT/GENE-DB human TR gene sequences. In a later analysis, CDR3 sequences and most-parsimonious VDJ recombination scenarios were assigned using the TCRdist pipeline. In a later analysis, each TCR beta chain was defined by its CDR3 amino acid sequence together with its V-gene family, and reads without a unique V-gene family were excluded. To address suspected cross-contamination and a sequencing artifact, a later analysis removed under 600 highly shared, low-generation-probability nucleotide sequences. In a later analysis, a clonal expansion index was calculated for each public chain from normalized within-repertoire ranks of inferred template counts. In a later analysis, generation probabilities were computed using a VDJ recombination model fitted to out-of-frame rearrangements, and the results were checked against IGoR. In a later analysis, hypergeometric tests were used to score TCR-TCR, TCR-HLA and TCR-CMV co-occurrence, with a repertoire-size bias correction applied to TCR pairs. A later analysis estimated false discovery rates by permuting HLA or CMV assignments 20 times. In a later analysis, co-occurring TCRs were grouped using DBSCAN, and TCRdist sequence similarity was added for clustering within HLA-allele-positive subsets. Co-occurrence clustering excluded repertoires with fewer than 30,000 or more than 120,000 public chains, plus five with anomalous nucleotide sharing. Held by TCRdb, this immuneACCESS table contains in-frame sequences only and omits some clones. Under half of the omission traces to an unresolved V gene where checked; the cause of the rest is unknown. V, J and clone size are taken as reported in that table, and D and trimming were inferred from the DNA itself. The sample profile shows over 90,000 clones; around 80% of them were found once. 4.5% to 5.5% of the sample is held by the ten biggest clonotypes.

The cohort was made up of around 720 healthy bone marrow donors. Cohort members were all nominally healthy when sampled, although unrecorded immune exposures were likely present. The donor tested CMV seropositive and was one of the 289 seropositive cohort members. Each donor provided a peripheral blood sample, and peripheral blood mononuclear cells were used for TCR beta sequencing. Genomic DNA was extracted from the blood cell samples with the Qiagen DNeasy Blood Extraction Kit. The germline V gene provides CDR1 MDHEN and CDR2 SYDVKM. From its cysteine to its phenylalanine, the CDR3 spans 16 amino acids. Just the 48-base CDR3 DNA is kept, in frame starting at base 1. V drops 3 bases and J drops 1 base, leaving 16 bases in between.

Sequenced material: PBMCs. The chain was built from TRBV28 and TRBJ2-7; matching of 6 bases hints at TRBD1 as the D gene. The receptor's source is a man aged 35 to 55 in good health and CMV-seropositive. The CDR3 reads CASSFDRPLASYEQYF. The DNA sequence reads TGTGCCAGCAGTTTCGACAGGCCGCTCGCTTCCTACGAGCAGTACTTC.